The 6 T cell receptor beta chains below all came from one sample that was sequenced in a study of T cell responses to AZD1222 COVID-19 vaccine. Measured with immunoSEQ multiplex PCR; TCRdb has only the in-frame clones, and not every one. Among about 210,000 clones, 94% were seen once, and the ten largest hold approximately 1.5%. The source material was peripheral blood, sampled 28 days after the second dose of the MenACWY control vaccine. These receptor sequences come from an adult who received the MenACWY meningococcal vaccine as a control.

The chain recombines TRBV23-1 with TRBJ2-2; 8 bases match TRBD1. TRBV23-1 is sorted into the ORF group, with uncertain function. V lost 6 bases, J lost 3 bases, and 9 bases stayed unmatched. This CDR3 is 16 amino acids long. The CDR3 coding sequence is TGCGCCAGCAGCTGGACAGGGAGTAACGACACCGGGGAGCTGTTTTTT. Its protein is CASSWTGSNDTGELFF.

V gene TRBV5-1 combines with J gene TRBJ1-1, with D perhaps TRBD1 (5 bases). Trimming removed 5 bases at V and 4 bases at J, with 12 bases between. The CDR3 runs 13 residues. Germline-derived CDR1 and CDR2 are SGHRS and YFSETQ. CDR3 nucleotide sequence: TGCGCCAGCAGTTCGGGGGGAGTCACTGAAGCTTTCTTT. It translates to CASSSGGVTEAFF.

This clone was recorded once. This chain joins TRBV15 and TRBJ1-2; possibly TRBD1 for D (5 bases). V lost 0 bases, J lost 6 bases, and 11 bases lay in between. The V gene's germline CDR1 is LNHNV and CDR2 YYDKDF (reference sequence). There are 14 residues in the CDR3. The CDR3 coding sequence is TGTGCCACCAGCAGAGACAGGGAGGTGGATGGCTACACCTTC. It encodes CATSRDREVDGYTF. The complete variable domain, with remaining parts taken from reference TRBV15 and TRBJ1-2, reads DAMVIQNPRYQVTQFGKPVTLSCSQTLNHNVMYWYQQKSSQAPKLLFHYYDKDFNNEADTPDNFQSRRPNTSFCFLDIRSPGLGDTAMYLCATSRDREVDGYTFGSGTRLTVV.

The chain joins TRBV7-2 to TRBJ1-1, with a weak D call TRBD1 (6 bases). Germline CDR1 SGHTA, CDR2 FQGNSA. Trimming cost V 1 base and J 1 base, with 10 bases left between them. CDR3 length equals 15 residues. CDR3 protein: CASSLVGGGNTEAFF. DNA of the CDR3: TGTGCCAGCAGCTTAGTGGGGGGCGGGAACACTGAAGCTTTCTTT. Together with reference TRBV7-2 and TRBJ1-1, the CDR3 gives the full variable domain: GAGVSQSPSNKVTEKGKDVELRCDPISGHTALYWYRQSLGQGLEFLIYFQGNSAPDKSGLPSDRFSAERTGGSVSTLTIQRTQQEDSAVYLCASSLVGGGNTEAFFGQGTRLTVV.

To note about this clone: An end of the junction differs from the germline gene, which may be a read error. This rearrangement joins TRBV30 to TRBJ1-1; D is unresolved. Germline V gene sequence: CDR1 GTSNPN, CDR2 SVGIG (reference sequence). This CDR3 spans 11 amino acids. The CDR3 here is CLSTYGTEAFF. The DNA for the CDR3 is TGCCTCTCGACTTACGGCACTGAAGCTTTCTTT.

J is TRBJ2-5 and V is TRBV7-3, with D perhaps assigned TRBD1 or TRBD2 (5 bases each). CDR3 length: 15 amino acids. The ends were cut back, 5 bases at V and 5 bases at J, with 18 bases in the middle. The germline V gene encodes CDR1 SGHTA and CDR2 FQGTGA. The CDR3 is CASSLRSGTQETQYF. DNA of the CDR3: TGTGCCAGCAGCCTCCGCTCCGGGACGCAGGAGACCCAGTACTTC. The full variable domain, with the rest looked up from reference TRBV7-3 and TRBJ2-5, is GAGVSQTPSNKVTEKGKYVELRCDPISGHTALYWYRQSLGQGPEFLIYFQGTGAADDSGLPNDRFFAVRPEGSVSTLKIQRTERGDSAVYLCASSLRSGTQETQYFGPGTRLLVL.